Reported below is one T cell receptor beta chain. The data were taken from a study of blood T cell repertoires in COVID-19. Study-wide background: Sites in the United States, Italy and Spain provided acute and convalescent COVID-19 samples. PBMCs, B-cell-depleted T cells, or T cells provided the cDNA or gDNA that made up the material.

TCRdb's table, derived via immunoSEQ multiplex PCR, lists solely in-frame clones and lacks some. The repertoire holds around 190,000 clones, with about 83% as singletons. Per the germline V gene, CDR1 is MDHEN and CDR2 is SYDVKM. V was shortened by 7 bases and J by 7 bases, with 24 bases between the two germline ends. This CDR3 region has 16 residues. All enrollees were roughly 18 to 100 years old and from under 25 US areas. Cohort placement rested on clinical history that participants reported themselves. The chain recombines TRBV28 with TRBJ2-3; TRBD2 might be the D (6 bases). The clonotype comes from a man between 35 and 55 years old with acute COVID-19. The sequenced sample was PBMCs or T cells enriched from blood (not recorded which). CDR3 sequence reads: CASKIGGTPGTNTQYF. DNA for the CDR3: TGTGCCAGCAAAATTGGGGGGACCCCAGGTACGAATACGCAGTATTTT.